This T cell receptor (beta chain) originates from a study of blood T cells in healthy people across ages. Every donor gave 9 to 10 milliliters of peripheral blood. CDR3 length: 16 amino acids. Germline V gives CDR1 LGHNT, CDR2 FRNRAP. PCR was performed a second time for roughly 7 to 12 cycles using a sample-barcoded 5' primer and a J-beta primer mix. TCRdb independently ran MiXCR on the 5' RACE reads; one entry per CDR3 protein. The data contain fewer than 1.5 million distinct CDR3 sequences, approximately 38% of them singletons. The chain recombines TRBV12-5 with TRBJ2-1, with D perhaps TRBD2 (5 bases). The DNA end favors TRBJ2-7, so the J call may be wrong. Sequencing was carried out using blood. The clonotype comes from a woman aged 18-29 years in good health. CDR3 coding DNA: TGTGCTAGTGGTACCCAGCGAGGGCTAGTCTACAATGAGCAGTACTTC. Its protein product is CASGTQRGLVYNEQYF.